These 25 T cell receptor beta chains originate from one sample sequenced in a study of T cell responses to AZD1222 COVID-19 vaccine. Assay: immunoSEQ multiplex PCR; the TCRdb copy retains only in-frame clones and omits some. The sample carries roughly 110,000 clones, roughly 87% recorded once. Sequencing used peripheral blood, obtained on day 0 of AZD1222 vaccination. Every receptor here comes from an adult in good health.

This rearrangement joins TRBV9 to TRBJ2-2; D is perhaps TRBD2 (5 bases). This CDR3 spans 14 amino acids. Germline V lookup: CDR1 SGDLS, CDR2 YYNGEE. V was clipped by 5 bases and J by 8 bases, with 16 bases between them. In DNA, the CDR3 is TGTGCCAGCAGGGAGGACTTAGTCCGTGGGGAGCTGTTTTTT. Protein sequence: CASREDLVRGELFF.

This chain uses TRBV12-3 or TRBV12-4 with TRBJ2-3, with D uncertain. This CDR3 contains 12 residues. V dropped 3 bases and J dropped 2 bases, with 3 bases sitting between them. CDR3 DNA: TGTGCCAGCAGTTTTCTCACAGATACGCAGTATTTT. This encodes CASSFLTDTQYF.

DNA of the CDR3: TGTGCCAGCAGCTTACGAGGTAGTTCCCTCAATAGCAATCAGCCCCAGCATTTT. Residues: CASSLRGSSLNSNQPQHF. V gene TRBV7-6 combines with J gene TRBJ1-5; the D is unclear. Germline lookup yields CDR1 SGHVS and CDR2 FNYEAQ. The CDR3 has 18 amino acids. V gave up 2 bases and J gave up 0 bases, with 17 bases separating them.

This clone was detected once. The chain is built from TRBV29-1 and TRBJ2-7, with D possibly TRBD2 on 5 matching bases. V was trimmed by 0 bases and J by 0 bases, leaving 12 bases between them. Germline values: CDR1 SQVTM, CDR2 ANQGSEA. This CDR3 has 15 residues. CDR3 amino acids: CSVEDRGGSSYEQYF. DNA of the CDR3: TGCAGCGTTGAAGATCGCGGAGGAAGCTCCTACGAGCAGTACTTC.

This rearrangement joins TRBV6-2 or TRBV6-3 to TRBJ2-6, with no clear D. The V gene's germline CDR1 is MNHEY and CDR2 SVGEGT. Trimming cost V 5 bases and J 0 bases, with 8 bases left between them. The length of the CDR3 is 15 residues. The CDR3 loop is CASSDQLSGANVLTF. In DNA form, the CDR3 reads TGTGCCAGCAGTGATCAACTCTCTGGGGCCAACGTCCTGACTTTC.

CDR3 protein: CSVTPGQGFGGYTF. CDR3 DNA: TGCAGCGTTACTCCGGGACAGGGGTTTGGTGGCTACACCTTC. The chain has TRBV29-1 and TRBJ1-2; 10 positions agree with TRBD1. CDR3 size: 14 residues. Germline V CDR1 and CDR2: SQVTM, ANQGSEA. Trimming took 5 bases from V and 7 from J; bases not matched to a gene: 10. The full variable domain, with the rest looked up from reference TRBV29-1 and TRBJ1-2, is SAVISQKPSRDICQRGTSLTIQCQVDSQVTMMFWYRQQPGQSLTLIATANQGSEATYESGFVIDKFPISRPNLTFSTLTVSNMSPEDSSIYLCSVTPGQGFGGYTFGSGTRLTVV.

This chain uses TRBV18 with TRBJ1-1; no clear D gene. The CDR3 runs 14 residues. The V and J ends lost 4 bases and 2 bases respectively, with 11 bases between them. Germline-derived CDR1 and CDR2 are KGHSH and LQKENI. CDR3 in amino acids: CASSRGSSNTEAFF. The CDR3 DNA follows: TGTGCCAGCTCACGCGGTAGCAGCAACACTGAAGCTTTCTTT.

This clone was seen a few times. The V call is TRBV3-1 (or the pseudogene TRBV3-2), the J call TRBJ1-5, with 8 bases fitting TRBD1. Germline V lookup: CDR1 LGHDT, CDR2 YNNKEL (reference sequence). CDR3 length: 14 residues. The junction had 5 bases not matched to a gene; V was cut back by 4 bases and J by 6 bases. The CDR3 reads CASSRGTGAQPQHF. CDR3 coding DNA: TGTGCCAGCAGCCGGGGGACAGGTGCTCAGCCCCAGCATTTT.

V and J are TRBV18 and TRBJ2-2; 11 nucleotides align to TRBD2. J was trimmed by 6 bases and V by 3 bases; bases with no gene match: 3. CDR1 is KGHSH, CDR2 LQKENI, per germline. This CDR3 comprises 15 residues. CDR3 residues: CASSPMGLAAGELFF. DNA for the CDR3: TGTGCCAGCTCACCGATGGGACTAGCGGCCGGGGAGCTGTTTTTT.

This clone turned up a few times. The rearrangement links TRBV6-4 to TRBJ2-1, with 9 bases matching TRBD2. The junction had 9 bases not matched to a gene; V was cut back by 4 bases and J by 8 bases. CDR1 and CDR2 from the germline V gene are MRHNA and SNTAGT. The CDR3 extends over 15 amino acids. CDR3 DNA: TGTGCCAGCAGTGGCGTCGCGGGGGGGCCGGATGAGCAGTTCTTC. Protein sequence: CASSGVAGGPDEQFF.

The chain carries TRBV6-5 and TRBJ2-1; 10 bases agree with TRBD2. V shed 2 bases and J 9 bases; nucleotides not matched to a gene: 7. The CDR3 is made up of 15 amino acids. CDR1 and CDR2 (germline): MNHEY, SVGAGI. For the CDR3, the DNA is TGTGCCAGCAGTTACGTGGCTAGCGGGAGAGGTGAGCAGTTCTTC. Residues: CASSYVASGRGEQFF.

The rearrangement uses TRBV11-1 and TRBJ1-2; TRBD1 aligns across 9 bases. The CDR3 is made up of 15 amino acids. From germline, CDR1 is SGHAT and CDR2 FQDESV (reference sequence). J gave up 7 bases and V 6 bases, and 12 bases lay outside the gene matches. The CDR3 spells CASSGPGQGLSGYTF. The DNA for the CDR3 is TGTGCCAGCAGTGGACCGGGACAGGGCTTAAGTGGCTACACCTTC.

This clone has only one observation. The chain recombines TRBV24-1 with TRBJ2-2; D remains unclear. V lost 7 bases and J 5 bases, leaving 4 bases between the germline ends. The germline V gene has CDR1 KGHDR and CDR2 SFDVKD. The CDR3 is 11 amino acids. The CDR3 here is CATRGTGELFF. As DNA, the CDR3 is TGTGCCACCAGAGGGACCGGGGAGCTGTTTTTT.

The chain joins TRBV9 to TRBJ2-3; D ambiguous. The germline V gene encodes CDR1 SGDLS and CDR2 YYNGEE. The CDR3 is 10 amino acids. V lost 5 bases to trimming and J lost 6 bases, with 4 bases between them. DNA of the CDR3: TGTGCCAGCAGTGATGATACGCAGTATTTT. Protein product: CASSDDTQYF.

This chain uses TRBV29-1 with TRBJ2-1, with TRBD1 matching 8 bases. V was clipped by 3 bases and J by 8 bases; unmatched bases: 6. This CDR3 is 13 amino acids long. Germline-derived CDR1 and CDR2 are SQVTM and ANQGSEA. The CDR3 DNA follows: TGCAGCGTTGACAGGGGGCAAGTCGATGAGCAGTTCTTC. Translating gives CSVDRGQVDEQFF.

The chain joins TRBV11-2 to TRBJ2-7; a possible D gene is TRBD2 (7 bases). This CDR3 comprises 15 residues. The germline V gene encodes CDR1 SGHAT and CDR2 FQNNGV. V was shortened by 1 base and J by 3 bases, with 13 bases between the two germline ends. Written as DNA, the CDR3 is TGTGCCAGCAGCTTAGGGAGCGGGACATTCTACGAGCAGTACTTC. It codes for CASSLGSGTFYEQYF. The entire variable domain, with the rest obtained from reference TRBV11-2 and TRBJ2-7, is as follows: EAGVAQSPRYKIIEKRQSVAFWCNPISGHATLYWYQQILGQGPKLLIQFQNNGVVDDSQLPKDRFSAERLKGVDSTLKIQPAKLEDSAVYLCASSLGSGTFYEQYFGPGTRLTVT.

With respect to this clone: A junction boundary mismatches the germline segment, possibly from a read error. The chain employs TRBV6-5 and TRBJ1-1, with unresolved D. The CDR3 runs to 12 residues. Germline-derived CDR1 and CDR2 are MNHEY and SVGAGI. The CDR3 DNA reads TGTGCCAGCGGCCGCTTGAAAACTGAAGCTTTCTTT. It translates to CASGRLKTEAFF.

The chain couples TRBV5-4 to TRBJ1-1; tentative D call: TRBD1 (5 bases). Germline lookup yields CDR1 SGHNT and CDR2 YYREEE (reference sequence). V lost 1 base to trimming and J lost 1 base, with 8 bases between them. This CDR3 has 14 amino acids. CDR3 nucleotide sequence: TGTGCCAGCAGCTTGAGGACATCGAACACTGAAGCTTTCTTT. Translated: CASSLRTSNTEAFF.

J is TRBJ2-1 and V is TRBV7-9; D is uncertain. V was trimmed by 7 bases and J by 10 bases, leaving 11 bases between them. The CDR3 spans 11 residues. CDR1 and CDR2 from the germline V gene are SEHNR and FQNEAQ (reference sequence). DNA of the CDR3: TGTGCCAGCACCCGAGAGGTGGAGCAGTTCTTC. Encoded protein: CASTREVEQFF.

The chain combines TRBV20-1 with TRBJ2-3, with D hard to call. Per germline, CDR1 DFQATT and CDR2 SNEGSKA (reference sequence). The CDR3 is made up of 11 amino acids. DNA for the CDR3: TGCACCCAGCGTAGCACAGATACGCAGTATTTT. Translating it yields CTQRSTDTQYF.

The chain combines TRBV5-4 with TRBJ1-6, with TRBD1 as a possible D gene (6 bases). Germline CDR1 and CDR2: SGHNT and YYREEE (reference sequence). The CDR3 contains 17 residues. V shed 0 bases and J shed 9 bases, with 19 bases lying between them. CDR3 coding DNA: TGTGCCAGCAGCTTGGCCCGTTCTACAGGGAAGGCTTCACCCCTCCACTTT. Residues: CASSLARSTGKASPLHF.

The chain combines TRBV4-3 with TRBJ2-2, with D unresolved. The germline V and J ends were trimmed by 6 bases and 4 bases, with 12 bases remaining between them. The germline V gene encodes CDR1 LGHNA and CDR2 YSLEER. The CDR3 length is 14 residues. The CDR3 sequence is CASSGLKGTGELFF. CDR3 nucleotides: TGCGCCAGCAGTGGTCTGAAGGGCACCGGGGAGCTGTTTTTT.

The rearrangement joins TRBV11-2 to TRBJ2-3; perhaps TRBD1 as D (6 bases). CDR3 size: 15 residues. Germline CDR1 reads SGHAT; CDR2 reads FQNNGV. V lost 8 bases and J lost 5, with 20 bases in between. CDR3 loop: CASGRWTVREDTQYF. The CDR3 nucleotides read TGTGCCAGCGGACGGTGGACAGTTCGGGAAGATACGCAGTATTTT.

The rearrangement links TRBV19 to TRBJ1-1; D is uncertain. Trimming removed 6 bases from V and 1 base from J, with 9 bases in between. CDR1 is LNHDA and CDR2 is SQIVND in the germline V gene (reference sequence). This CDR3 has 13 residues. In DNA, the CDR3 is TGTGCCAGTAGCCGGTATGGGAACACTGAAGCTTTCTTT. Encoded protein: CASSRYGNTEAFF.

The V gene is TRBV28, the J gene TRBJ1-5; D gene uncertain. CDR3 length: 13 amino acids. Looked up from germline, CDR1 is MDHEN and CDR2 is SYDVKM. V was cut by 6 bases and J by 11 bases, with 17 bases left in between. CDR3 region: CASSLPLVSAQHF. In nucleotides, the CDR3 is TGTGCCAGCAGCCTACCCCTGGTGAGTGCCCAGCATTTT.